This passage covers 8 T cell receptor beta chains from one sample sequenced in a study of cytomegalovirus exposure and HLA in healthy donors. Amplification used 60 Vbeta primers and 13 Jbeta primers. Sequencing used immunoSEQ multiplex PCR; TCRdb keeps in-frame clones, though not all of them. The table records roughly 160,000 clones, roughly 80% of them present only once. The sequencing sample was made of PBMCs. These receptor sequences come from a man in his thirties or forties in good health and CMV-seronegative.

This clone was observed a single time. The rearrangement uses TRBV19 and TRBJ1-2; D gene unclear. Trimming took 5 bases from V and 0 from J, leaving 13 bases between them. Looked up from germline, CDR1 is LNHDA and CDR2 is SQIVND (reference sequence). This CDR3 is 15 amino acids long. The CDR3 reads CASSRRTEPNYGYTF. DNA for the CDR3: TGTGCCAGTAGTCGACGGACTGAGCCTAACTATGGCTACACCTTC.

The chain is built from TRBV18 and TRBJ1-1, with D uncertain. Germline V lookup: CDR1 KGHSH, CDR2 LQKENI. CDR3 size: 14 residues. The V and J ends lost 3 bases and 4 bases respectively, with 12 bases between them. The CDR3 loop reads CASSPPVGSTEAFF. The CDR3 DNA sequence: TGTGCCAGCTCACCCCCCGTGGGGAGCACTGAAGCTTTCTTT. The full variable domain, its missing parts supplied by reference TRBV18 and TRBJ1-1, is NAGVMQNPRHLVRRRGQEARLRCSPMKGHSHVYWYRQLPEEGLKFMVYLQKENIIDESGMPKERFSAEFPKEGPSILRIQQVVRGDSAAYFCASSPPVGSTEAFFGQGTRLTVV.

This clone came up a few times. The J gene is TRBJ2-7, the V gene TRBV4-2, with a possible D match to TRBD2 (6 bases). Germline V gives CDR1 LGHNA, CDR2 YNFKEQ. V shed 0 bases and J shed 3 bases, with 15 bases lying between them. There are 16 residues in the CDR3. The CDR3 bases are TGTGCCAGCAGCCAAGAAGCGGCTAGCGTTGACTACGAGCAGTACTTC. It yields the protein CASSQEAASVDYEQYF.

The V and J genes are TRBV5-1 and TRBJ2-1, with 12 positions matching TRBD2. V trimming: 7 bases; J trimming: 4 bases; junction bases outside the gene matches: 3. The CDR3 totals 14 residues. In germline, CDR1 is SGHRS, CDR2 YFSETQ. The CDR3 sequence: CASFLAGGYNEQFF. The CDR3 DNA reads TGCGCCAGCTTCCTAGCGGGGGGGTACAATGAGCAGTTCTTC. The full variable domain, with the rest looked up from reference TRBV5-1 and TRBJ2-1, is KAGVTQTPRYLIKTRGQQVTLSCSPISGHRSVSWYQQTPGQGLQFLFEYFSETQRNKGNFPGRFSGRQFSNSRSEMNVSTLELGDSALYLCASFLAGGYNEQFFGPGTRLTVL.

This rearrangement joins TRBV7-2 to TRBJ2-2, with 7 bases identical to TRBD1. V lost 10 bases to trimming and J lost 3 bases; unmatched junction nucleotides: 8. The length of the CDR3 is 14 residues. Per the germline V gene, CDR1 is SGHTA and CDR2 is FQGNSA. CDR3 protein: CAKNRGPDTGELFF. CDR3 sequence (DNA): TGTGCCAAAAACAGGGGACCCGACACCGGGGAGCTGTTTTTT. Based on the CDR3 plus reference TRBV7-2 and TRBJ2-2, the full variable domain is GAGVSQSPSNKVTEKGKDVELRCDPISGHTALYWYRQSLGQGLEFLIYFQGNSAPDKSGLPSDRFSAERTGGSVSTLTIQRTQQEDSAVYLCAKNRGPDTGELFFGEGSRLTVL.

Remarks on this clone: Other DNA variants within this sample encode the same CDR3. The chain joins TRBV27 to TRBJ2-6; TRBD2 agrees at 8 bases. Per germline, CDR1 MNHEY and CDR2 SMNVEV (reference sequence). The CDR3 runs 18 residues. Germline trimming cut 11 bases from V and 1 base from J; bases unmatched to any gene: 16. The CDR3 nucleotides read TGTGCCTCCCCTCGTCCCGGGGGGGTTATTTCTGGGGCCAACGTCCTGACTTTC. It codes for CASPRPGGVISGANVLTF.

V gene TRBV5-5 combines with J gene TRBJ2-5; TRBD1 matches at 9 bases. CDR3 length equals 13 residues. Per the germline V gene, CDR1 is SGHKS and CDR2 is YYEKEE (reference sequence). With 5 bases clipped from V and 4 bases from J, the junction kept 3 bases outside the gene matches. Here the CDR3 DNA reads TGTGCCAGCAGTTCGGACAGGGGAGAGACCCAGTACTTC. It encodes CASSSDRGETQYF.

CDR3 loop: CASSIPGTGLYYGYTF. The CDR3, as DNA: TGTGCCAGTAGTATTCCCGGGACAGGGTTATACTATGGCTACACCTTC. The J gene is TRBJ1-2, the V gene TRBV19; TRBD1 aligns across 9 bases. Germline V gene lookup returns CDR1 LNHDA and CDR2 SQIVND (reference sequence). This CDR3 comprises 16 residues. V lost 3 bases and J lost 3; bases outside the gene matches: 8.